This T cell receptor (beta chain) came from a study of T cells in localized non-small cell lung cancer. Study-level findings and limits: In the blood, greater T cell density corresponded to longer overall survival.

Generated by immunoSEQ multiplex PCR, the TCRdb table keeps only in-frame clones and is missing some. Among about 83,000 clones listed, 65% to 85% were seen once. CDR1 SGHRS and CDR2 YFSETQ come from the germline V gene. The CDR3 runs to 14 residues. The J segment lost 0 bases and the V segment lost 4 bases, leaving 4 bases of the junction unmatched. This clone has only one observation. The antigen is unknown. The starting material was peripheral blood, obtained before any cancer treatment. The TCR was taken from a female donor at least 60 years old with stage I lung adenocarcinoma. The V and J genes are TRBV5-1 and TRBJ2-7; 7 bases agree with TRBD1. The CDR3 loop is CASSLGTASYEQYF. For the CDR3, the DNA is TGCGCCAGCAGCCTGGGGACAGCCTCCTACGAGCAGTACTTC.